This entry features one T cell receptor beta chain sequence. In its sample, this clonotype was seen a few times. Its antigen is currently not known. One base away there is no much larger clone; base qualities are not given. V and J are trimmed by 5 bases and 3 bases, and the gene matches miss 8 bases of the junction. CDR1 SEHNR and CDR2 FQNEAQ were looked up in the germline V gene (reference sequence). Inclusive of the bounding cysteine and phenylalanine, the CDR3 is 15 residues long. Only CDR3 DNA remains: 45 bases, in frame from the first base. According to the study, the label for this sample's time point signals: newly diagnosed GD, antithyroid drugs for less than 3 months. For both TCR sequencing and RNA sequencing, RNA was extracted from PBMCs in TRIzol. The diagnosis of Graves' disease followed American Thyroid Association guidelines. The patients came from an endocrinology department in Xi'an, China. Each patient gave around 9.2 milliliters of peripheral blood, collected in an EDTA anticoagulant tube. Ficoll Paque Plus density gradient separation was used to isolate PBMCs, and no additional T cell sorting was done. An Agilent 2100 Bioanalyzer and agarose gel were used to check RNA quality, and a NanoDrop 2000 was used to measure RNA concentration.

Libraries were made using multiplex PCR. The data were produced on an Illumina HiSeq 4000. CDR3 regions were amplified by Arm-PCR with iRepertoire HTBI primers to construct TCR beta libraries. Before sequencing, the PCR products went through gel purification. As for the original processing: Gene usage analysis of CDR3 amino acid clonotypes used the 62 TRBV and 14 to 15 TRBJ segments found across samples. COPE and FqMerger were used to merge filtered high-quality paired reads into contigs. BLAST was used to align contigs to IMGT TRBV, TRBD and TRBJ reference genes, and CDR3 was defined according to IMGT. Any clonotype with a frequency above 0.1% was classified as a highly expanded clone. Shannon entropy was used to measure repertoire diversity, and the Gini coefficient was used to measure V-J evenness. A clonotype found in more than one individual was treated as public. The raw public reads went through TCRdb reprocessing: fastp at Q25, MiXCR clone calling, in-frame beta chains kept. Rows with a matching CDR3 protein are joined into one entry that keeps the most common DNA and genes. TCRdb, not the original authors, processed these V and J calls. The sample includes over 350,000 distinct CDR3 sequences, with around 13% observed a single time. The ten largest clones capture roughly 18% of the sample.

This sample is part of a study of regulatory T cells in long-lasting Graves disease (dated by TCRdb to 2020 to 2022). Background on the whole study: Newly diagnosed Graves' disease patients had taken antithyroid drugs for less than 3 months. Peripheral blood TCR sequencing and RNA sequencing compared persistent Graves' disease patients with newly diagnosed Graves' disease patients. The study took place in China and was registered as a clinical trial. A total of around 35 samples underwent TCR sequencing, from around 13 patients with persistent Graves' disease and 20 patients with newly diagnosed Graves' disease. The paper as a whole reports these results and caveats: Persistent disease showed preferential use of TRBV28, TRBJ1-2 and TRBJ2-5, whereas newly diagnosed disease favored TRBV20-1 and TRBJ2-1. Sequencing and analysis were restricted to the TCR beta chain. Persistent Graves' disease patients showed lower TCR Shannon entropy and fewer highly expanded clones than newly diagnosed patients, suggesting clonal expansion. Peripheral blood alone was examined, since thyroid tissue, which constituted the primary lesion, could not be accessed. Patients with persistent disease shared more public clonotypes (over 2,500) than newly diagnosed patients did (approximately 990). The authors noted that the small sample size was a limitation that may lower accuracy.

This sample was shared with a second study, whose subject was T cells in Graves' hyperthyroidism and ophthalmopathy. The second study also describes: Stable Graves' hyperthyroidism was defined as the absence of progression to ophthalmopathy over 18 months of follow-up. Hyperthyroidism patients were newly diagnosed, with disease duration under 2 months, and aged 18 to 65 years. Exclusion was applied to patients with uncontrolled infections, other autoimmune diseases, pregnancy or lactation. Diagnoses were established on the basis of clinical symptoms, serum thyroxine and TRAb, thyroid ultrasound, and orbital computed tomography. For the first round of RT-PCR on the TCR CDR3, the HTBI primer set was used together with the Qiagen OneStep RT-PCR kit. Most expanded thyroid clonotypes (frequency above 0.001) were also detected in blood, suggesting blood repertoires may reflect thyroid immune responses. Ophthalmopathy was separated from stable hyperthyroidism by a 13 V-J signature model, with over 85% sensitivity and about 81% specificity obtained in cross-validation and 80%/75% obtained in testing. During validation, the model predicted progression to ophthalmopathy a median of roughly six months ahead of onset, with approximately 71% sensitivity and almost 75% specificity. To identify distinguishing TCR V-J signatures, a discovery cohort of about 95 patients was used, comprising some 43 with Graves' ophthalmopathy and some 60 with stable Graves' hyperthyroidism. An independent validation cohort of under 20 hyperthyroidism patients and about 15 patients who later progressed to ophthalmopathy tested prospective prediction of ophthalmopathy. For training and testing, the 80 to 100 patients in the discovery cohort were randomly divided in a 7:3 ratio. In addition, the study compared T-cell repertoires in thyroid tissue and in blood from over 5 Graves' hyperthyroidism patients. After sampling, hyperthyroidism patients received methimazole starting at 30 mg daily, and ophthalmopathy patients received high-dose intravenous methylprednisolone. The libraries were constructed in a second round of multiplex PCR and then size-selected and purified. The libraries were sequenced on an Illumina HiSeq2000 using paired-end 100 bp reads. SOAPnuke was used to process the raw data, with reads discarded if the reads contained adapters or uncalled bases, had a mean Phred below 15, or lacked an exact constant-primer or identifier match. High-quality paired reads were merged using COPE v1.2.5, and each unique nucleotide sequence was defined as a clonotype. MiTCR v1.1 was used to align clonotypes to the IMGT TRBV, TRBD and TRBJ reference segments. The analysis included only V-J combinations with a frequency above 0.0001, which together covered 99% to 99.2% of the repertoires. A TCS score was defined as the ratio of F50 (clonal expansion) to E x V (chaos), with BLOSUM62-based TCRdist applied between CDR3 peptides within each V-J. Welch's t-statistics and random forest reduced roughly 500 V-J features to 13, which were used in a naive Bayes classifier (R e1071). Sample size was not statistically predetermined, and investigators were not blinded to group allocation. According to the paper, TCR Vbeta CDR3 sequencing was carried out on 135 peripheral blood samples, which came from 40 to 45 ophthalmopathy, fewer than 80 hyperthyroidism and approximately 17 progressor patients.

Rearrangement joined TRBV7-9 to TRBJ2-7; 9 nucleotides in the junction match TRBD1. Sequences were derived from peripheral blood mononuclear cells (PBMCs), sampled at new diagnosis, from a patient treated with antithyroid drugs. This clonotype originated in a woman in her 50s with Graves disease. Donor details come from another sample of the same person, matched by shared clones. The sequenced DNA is TGTGCCAGCAGCCAAACCGGGACAGGGTACTACGAGCAGTACTTC. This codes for CASSQTGTGYYEQYF.